This T cell receptor (beta chain) was found in a study of cytotoxic CD8 clonotypes in ibrutinib-treated CLL. The CDR3 spans 15 residues. Germline CDR1 reads MNHEY; CDR2 reads SMNVEV (reference sequence). Losses at the gene ends were 8 bases for V and 0 bases for J; bases not matched to a gene: 6. The table came from immunoSEQ multiplex PCR; TCRdb's copy has only in-frame clones and leaves some out. The data show tens of thousands of clones, around three quarters seen once. TCR beta libraries used approximately 1.9 micrograms of genomic DNA from cryopreserved PBMCs. This receptor was obtained from a human donor with chronic lymphocytic leukemia. This rearrangement joins TRBV27 to TRBJ2-7; the match to TRBD2 covers 11 bases. Sequencing used PBMCs, obtained after 24 months of ibrutinib treatment. The CDR3 here is CASVGLAVSSYEQYF. CDR3 sequence (DNA): TGTGCCAGCGTGGGACTAGCGGTGAGCTCCTACGAGCAGTACTTC.